This TCR beta chain was sequenced in a study of response to subunit inactivated influenza vaccine. Overall study findings and caveats: New T cells are recruited in small numbers by each seasonal influenza vaccination, according to the authors' suggestion.

The CDR3 spans 14 residues. The J segment lost 3 bases and the V segment lost 2 bases, leaving 3 bases of the junction unmatched. The germline CDR1 and CDR2 sequences are MNHEY and SVGAGI. A word on this clonotype: Its cognate antigen is unknown.

In TCRdb, the RT-PCR reads were re-called with MiXCR into one record per CDR3 protein. This repertoire shows about 540,000 distinct CDR3 sequences, around a quarter found once; its top ten account for 2.5% to 3%. The same sample was also used in a study of T cells expressing NK-cell markers. This second study says: TCR beta cDNA was made by 5'RACE template switching with UMIs. CD3+CD56+NKG2C+, CD3+CD56+NKG2C- and CD3+CD56-NKG2C+ T cells, once sorted, supplied the TCR beta repertoires. HCMV seropositivity marked most of the eight sequenced donors; one was seronegative. Of CD8+ T cells, roughly 1.0-7.0% belonged to dominant NKG2C+ clonotypes in six or seven donors.

Sequenced here: CD4+ T cells sorted from PBMCs, sampled roughly 12 days after vaccination. This clonotype was sampled from a man aged 45-65 years who received an inactivated influenza vaccine. The J gene is TRBJ1-2, the V gene TRBV6-5; 7 bases are shared with TRBD1. CDR3 amino acids: CASSYRGPDYGYTF. The CDR3 nucleotides are TGTGCCAGCAGTTACAGGGGGCCCGACTATGGCTACACCTTC.